This TCR beta chain was identified during a study of control samples from healthy donors and cancer patients. The assay was immunoSEQ multiplex PCR, and TCRdb's table has in-frame clones only and misses some. The sample carries under 85,000 clones, over 85% recorded once. This clone is a singleton in its sample. This receptor was taken from a woman in her thirties or forties with lung cancer. Sequences were obtained from PBMCs.

The CDR3 region has the DNA TGTGCCAGTACAATAGGCGGAACAGGACAGGATTTGAACACTGAAGCTTTCTTT. As protein: CASTIGGTGQDLNTEAFF. This chain uses TRBV19 with TRBJ1-1; 7 bases fit TRBD1. The germline CDR1 and CDR2 sequences are LNHDA and SQIVND (reference sequence). This CDR3 spans 18 amino acids. V lost 7 bases to trimming and J lost 0 bases; unmatched junction nucleotides: 17.